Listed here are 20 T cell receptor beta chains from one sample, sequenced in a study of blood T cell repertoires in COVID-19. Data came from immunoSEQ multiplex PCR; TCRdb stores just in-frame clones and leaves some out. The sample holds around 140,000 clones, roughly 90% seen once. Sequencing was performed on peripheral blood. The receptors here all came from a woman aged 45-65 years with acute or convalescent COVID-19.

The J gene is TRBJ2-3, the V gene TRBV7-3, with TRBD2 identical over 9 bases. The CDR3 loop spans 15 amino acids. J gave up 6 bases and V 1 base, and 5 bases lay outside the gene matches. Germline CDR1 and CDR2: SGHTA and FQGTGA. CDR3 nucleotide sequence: TGTGCCAGCAGCTTAAATAGCGGGAGTAGGGATACGCAGTATTTT. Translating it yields CASSLNSGSRDTQYF.

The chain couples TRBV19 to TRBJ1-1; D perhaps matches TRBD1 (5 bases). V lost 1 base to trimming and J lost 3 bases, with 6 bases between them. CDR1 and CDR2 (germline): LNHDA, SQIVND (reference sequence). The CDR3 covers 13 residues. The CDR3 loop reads CASSIVGDTEAFF. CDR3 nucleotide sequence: TGTGCCAGTAGTATAGTAGGGGACACTGAAGCTTTCTTT.

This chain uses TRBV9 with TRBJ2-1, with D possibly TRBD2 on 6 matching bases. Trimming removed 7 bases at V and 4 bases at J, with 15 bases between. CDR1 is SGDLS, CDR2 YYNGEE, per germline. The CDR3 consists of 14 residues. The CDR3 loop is CASHSGLFYNEQFF. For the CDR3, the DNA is TGTGCCAGCCACTCGGGACTCTTTTACAATGAGCAGTTCTTC. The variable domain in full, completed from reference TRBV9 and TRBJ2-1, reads DSGVTQTPKHLITATGQRVTLRCSPRSGDLSVYWYQQSLDQGLQFLIQYYNGEERAKGNILERFSAQQFPDLHSELNLSSLELGDSALYFCASHSGLFYNEQFFGPGTRLTVL.

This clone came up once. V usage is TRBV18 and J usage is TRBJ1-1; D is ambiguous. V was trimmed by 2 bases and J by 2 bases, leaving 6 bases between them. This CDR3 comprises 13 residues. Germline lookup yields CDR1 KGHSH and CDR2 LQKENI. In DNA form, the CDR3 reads TGTGCCAGCTCACCATCGGTCAACACTGAAGCTTTCTTT. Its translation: CASSPSVNTEAFF. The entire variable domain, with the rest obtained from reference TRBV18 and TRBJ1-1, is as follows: NAGVMQNPRHLVRRRGQEARLRCSPMKGHSHVYWYRQLPEEGLKFMVYLQKENIIDESGMPKERFSAEFPKEGPSILRIQQVVRGDSAAYFCASSPSVNTEAFFGQGTRLTVV.

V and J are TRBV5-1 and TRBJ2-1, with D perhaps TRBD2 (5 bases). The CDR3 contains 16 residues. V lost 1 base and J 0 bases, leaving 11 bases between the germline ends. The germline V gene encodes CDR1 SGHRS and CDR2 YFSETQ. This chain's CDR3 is CASSLSGDSSYNEQFF. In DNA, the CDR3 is TGCGCCAGCAGCTTGTCCGGGGATAGCTCCTACAATGAGCAGTTCTTC.

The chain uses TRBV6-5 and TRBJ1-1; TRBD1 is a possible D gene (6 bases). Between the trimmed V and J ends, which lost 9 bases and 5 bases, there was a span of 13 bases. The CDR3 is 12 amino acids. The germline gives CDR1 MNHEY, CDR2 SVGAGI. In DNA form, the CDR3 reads TGTGCCAGGGGGGCGGCAAGGACTGAAGCTTTCTTT. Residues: CARGAARTEAFF.

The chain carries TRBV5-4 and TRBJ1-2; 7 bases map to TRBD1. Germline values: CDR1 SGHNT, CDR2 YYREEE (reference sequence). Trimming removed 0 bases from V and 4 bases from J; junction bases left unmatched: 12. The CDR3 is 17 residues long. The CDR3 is CASSLGAGGLRAYGYTF. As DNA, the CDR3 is TGTGCCAGCAGCTTGGGGGCAGGGGGACTTCGGGCCTATGGCTACACCTTC.

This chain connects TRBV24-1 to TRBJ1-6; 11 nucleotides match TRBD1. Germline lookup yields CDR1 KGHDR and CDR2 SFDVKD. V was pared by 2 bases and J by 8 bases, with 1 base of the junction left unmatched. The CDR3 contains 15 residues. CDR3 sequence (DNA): TGTGCCACCAGTGATTCGGGACAGGGGGATTCACCCCTCCACTTT. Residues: CATSDSGQGDSPLHF.

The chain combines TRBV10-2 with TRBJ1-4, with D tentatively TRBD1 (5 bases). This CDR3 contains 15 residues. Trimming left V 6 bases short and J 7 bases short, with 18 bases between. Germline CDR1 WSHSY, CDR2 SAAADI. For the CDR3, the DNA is TGCGCCAGCAGCTTCAAGGGGCAGGGAGGTGAAAAACTGTTTTTT. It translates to CASSFKGQGGEKLFF.

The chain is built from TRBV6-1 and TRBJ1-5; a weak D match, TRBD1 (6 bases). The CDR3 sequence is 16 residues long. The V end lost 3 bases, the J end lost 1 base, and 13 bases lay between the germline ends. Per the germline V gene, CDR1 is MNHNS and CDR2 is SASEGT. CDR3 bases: TGTGCCAGCAGTGACAGGGGTGGTGGAAGCAATCAGCCCCAGCATTTT. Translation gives CASSDRGGGSNQPQHF.

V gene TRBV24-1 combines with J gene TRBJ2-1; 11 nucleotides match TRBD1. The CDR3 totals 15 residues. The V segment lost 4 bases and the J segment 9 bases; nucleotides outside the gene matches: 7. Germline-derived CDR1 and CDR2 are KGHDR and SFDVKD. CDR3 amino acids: CATSDHGQGAGEQFF. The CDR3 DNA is TGTGCCACCAGTGACCACGGACAGGGGGCAGGTGAGCAGTTCTTC.

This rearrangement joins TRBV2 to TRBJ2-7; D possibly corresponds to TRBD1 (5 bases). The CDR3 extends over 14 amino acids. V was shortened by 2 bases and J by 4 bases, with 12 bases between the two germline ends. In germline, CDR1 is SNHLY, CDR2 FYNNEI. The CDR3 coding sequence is TGTGCCAGCAGTGAAAGGGGTAGCAGATACGAGCAGTACTTC. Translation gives CASSERGSRYEQYF.

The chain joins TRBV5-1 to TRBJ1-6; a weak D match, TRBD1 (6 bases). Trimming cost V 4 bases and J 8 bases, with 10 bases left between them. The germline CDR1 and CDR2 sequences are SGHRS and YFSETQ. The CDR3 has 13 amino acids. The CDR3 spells CASSPRTDSPLHF. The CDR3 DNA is TGCGCCAGCAGCCCCAGGACAGATTCACCCCTCCACTTT.

The CDR3 bases are TGTGCCAGCAGTGTAGGACAGGTCACAGATACGCAGTATTTT. Translation gives CASSVGQVTDTQYF. This chain links TRBV7-9 with TRBJ2-3; 7 bases fit TRBD1. The length of the CDR3 is 14 residues. V dropped 6 bases and J dropped 2; count of bases not matched to a gene: 5. The germline CDR1 and CDR2 sequences are SEHNR and FQNEAQ (reference sequence).

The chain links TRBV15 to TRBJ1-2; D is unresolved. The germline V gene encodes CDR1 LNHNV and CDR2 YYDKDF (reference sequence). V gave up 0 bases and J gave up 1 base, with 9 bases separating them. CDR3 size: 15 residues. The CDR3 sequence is CATSRESTYNYGYTF. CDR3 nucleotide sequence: TGTGCCACCAGCAGAGAATCCACTTATAACTATGGCTACACCTTC.

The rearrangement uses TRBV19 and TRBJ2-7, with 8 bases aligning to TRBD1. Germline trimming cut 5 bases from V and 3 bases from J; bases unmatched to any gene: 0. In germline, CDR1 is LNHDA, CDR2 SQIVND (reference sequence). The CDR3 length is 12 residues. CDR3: CASSGTGYEQYF. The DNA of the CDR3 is TGTGCCAGTAGTGGGACAGGCTACGAGCAGTACTTC.

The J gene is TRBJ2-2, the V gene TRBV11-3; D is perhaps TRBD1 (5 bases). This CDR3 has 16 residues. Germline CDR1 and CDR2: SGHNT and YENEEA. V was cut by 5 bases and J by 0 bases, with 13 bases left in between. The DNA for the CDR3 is TGTGCCAGCAGCCCAAGGGGCCGCGCGAACACCGGGGAGCTGTTTTTT. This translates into CASSPRGRANTGELFF.

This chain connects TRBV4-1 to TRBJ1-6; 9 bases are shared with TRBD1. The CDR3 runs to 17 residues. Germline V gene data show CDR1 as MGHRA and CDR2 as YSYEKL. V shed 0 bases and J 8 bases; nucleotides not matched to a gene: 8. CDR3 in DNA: TGCGCCAGCAGCCAAGAATGGCCGGGACAGGGCTATTCACCCCTCCACTTT. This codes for CASSQEWPGQGYSPLHF.

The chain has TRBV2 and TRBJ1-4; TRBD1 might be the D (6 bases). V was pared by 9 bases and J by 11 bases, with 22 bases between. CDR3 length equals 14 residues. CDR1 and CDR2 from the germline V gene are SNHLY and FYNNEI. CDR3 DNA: TGTGCCAGTACCCCGGGGACACCCCTGGGGAAACTGTTTTTT. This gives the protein CASTPGTPLGKLFF.

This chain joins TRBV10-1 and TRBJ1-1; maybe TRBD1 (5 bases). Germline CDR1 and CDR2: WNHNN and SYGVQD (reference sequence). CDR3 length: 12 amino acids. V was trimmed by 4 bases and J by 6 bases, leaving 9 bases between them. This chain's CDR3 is CASSVPGAEAFF. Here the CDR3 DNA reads TGCGCCAGCAGTGTCCCGGGGGCTGAAGCTTTCTTT.